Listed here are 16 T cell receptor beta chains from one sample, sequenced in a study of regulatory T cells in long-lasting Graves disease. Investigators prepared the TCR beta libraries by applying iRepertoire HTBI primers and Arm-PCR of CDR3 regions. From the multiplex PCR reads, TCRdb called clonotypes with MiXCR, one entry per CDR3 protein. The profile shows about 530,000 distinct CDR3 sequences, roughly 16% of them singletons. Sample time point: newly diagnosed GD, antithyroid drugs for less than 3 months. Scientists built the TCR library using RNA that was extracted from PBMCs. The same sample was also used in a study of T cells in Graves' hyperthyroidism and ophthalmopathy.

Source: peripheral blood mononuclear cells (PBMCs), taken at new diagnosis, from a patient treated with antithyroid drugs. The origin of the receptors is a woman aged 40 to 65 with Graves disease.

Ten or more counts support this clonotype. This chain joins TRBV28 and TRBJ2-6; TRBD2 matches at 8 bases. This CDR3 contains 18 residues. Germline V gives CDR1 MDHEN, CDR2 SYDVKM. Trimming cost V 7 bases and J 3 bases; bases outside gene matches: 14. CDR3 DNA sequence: TGTGCCAGCAATAAGGTAGCGGGGCTTGTCGTTGGGGCCAACGTCCTGACTTTC. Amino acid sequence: CASNKVAGLVVGANVLTF. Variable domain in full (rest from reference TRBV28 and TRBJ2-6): DVKVTQSSRYLVKRTGEKVFLECVQDMDHENMFWYRQDPGLGLRLIYFSYDVKMKEKGDIPEGYSVSREKKERFSLILESASTNQTSMYLCASNKVAGLVVGANVLTFGAGSRLTVL.

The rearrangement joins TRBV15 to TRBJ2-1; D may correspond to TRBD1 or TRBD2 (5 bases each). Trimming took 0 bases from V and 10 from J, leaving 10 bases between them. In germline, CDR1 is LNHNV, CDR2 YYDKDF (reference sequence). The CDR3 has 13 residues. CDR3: CATSRDLGDEQFF. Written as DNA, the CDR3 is TGTGCCACCAGCAGAGATTTGGGGGACGAGCAGTTCTTC.

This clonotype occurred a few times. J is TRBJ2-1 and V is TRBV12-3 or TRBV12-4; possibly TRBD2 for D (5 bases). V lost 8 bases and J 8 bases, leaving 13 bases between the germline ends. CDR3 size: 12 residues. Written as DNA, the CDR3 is TGTGCCAGCGGCTGGCGGACTCATGAGCAGTTCTTC. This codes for CASGWRTHEQFF.

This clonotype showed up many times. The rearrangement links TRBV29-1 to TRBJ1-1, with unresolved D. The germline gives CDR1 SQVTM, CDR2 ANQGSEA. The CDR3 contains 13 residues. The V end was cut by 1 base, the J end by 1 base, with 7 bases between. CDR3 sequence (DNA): TGCAGCGTTGAAGTTGGGTCGAACACTGAAGCTTTCTTT. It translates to CSVEVGSNTEAFF.

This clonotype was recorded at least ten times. The CDR3 protein is CASSPGGGAYEQYF. The CDR3 DNA sequence: TGTGCCAGCAGCCCGGGAGGCGGAGCCTACGAGCAGTACTTC. The chain links TRBV7-3 to TRBJ2-7; 7 bases align to TRBD2. This CDR3 comprises 14 residues. Per the germline V gene, CDR1 is SGHTA and CDR2 is FQGTGA. Unmatched junction bases numbered 6, after V lost 5 bases and J lost 2 bases.

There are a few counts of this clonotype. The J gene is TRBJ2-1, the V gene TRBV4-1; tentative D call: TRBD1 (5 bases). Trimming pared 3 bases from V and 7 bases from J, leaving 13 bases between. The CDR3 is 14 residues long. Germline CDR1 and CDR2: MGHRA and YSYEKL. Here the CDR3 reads CASSQLLGANEQFF. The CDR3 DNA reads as TGCGCCAGCAGCCAGTTGTTAGGGGCTAATGAGCAGTTCTTC.

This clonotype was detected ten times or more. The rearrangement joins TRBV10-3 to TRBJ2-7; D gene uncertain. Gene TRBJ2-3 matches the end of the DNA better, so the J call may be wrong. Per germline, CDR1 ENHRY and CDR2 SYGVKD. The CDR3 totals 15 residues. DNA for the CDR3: TGTGCCATCAGTGACACGGGTTCCTTGCAGGATACGCAGTATTTT. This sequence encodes CAISDTGSLQDTQYF.

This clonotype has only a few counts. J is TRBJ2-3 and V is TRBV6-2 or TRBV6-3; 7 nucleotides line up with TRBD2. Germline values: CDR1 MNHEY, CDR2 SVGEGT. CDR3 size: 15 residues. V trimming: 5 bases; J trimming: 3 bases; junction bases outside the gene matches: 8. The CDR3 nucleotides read TGTGCCAGCAGTGAAGTAGGACTAGGAACAGATACGCAGTATTTT. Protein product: CASSEVGLGTDTQYF.

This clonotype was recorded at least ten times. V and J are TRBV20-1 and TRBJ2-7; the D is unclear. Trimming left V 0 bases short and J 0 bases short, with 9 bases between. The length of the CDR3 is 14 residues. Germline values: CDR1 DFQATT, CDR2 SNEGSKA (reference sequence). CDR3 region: CSARDRGSSYEQYF. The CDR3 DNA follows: TGCAGTGCTAGAGATCGCGGAAGCTCCTACGAGCAGTACTTC.

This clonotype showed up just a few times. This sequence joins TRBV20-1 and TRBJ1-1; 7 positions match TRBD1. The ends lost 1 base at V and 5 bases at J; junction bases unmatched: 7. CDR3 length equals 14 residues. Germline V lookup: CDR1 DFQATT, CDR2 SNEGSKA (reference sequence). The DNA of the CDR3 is TGCAGTGCTAGAGCCGCCCCAGGGGGTACTGAAGCTTTCTTT. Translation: CSARAAPGGTEAFF.

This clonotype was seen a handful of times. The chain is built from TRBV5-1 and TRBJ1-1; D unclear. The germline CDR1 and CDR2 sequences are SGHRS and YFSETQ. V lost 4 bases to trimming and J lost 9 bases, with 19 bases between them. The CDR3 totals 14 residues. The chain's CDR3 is CASSDDRWTVKAFF. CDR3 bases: TGCGCCAGCAGCGACGACCGGTGGACGGTTAAAGCTTTCTTT. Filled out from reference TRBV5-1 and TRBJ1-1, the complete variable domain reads KAGVTQTPRYLIKTRGQQVTLSCSPISGHRSVSWYQQTPGQGLQFLFEYFSETQRNKGNFPGRFSGRQFSNSRSEMNVSTLELGDSALYLCASSDDRWTVKAFFGQGTRLTVV.

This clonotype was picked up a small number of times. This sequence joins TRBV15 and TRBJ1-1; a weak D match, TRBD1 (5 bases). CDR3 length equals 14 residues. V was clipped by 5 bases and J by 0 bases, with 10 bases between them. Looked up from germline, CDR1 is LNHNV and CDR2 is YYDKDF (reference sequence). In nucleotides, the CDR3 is TGTGCCACCAGCGCTGGACACATGAACACTGAAGCTTTCTTT. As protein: CATSAGHMNTEAFF.

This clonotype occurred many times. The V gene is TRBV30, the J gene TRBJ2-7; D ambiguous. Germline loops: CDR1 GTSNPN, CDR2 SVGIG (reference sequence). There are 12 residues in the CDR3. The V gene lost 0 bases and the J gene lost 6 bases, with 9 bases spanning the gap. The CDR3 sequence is CAWSVLSSEQYF. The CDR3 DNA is TGTGCCTGGAGTGTATTATCTAGCGAGCAGTACTTC.

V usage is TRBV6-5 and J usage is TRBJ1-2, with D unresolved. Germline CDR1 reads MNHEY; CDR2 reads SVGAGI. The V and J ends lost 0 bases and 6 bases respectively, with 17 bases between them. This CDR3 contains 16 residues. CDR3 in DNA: TGTGCCAGCAGTTACTCGACTCATAACCCGCTGGATGGCTACACCTTC. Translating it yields CASSYSTHNPLDGYTF.

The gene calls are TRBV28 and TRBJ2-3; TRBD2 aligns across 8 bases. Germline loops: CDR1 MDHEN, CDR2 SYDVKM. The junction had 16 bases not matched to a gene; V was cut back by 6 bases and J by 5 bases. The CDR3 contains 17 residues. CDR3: CASSPLPSGGRGDTQYF. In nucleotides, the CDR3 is TGTGCCAGCAGCCCCCTTCCCTCGGGGGGGCGGGGAGATACGCAGTATTTT.

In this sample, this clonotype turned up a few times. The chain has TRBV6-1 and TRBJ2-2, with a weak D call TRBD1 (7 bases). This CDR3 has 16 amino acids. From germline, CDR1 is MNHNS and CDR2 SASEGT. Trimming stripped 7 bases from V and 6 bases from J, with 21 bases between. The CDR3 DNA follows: TGTGCCAGCACCCGGGGGACAGCGTCCAGCTCCGGGGAGCTGTTTTTT. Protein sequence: CASTRGTASSSGELFF.